Listed below are T cell receptor beta chains from one sample, sequenced in a study of T cells in Graves' hyperthyroidism and ophthalmopathy. MiXCR, applied by TCRdb to the multiplex PCR reads, yields one record per CDR3 protein. In the table there are 560,000 or so distinct CDR3 sequences, about 20% of which are singletons. Sequencing input: blood. Source of these receptors: a man aged 35-49 years with Graves' ophthalmopathy. CDR3s leave out the opening cysteine and the closing phenylalanine or tryptophan.

TRBJ2-1 | TRBV20-1 | SARDLSHSYNEQF
TRBJ1-5 | TRBV24-1 | ATSDGTGGNQPQH
TRBJ2-3 | TRBV28 | ASSLSGRERTDTQY
TRBJ2-3 | TRBV6-1 | ASSERWTDTQY
TRBJ2-7 | TRBV5-1 | ASRIGLAGTYEQY
TRBJ2-1 | TRBV3-1 | ASSQVEGVYNEQF
TRBJ2-3 | TRBV7-6 | ASSFPTSGGSTDTQY
TRBJ2-1 | TRBV4-1 | ASSTRGGVNEQF
TRBJ1-4 | TRBV7-8 | ASSFRLGVTNEKLF
TRBJ2-1 | TRBV6-2/TRBV6-3 | ASTHPDSVSEQF
TRBJ2-5 | TRBV20-1 | SARSPGQGGETQY
TRBJ2-5 | TRBV20-1 | SEISGRGGETQY
TRBJ1-2 | TRBV5-1 | ASSSQGATGGSGYT
TRBJ1-4 | TRBV5-1 | ASRQSTNEKLF
TRBJ1-1 | TRBV2 | ASAPGQGASEAF
TRBJ1-2 | TRBV12-3/TRBV12-4 | ASALGGGGYT
TRBJ1-6 | TRBV18 | ASSPSVLTGRNSPLH
TRBJ2-1 | TRBV27 | ASTNLAGGGDEQF
TRBJ2-7 | TRBV15 | ATSRGQGAYEQY
TRBJ2-1 | TRBV28 | ASRSPERGGEQF
TRBJ1-2 | TRBV3-1 | ASSQRQGASNYGYT
TRBJ2-1 | TRBV7-3 | ASSISPGLGRNEQF
TRBJ2-7 | TRBV20-1 | SASSQVNYEQY
TRBJ1-3 | TRBV2 | AKSTGDSGNTIY
TRBJ2-2 | TRBV28 | ASSPLLSGGPVWSTGELF
TRBJ2-7 | TRBV7-9 | ASSLGLAGGTSYEQY
TRBJ1-4 | TRBV4-1 | ASSHPYRAIATNEKLF
TRBJ1-6 | TRBV3-1 | ASKDRVNSPLH
TRBJ2-7 | TRBV7-6 | ASSPQPGVEQY
TRBJ2-5 | TRBV30 | AWSFGGVQETQY
TRBJ2-5 | TRBV7-9 | ASSPGQLSPNY
TRBJ2-2 | TRBV25-1 | ASSEFGQGLSGELF
TRBJ1-1 | TRBV5-1 | ASSSRGYEAF
TRBJ1-2 | TRBV4-1 | ASSQGWGPYGYT
TRBJ1-1 | TRBV7-2 | ASSLALGNTEAF
TRBJ1-1 | TRBV29-1 | STWWGTEAF
TRBJ2-2 | TRBV5-1 | ASTGAHSTGELF
TRBJ1-4 | TRBV28 | ASSQGRREKLF
TRBJ2-1 | TRBV7-3 | ASSLTRDAYNEQF
TRBJ2-2 | TRBV11-2 | ASSFISHLGTGELF
TRBJ2-5 | TRBV20-1 | SAIGGRGTQETQY
TRBJ2-7 | TRBV7-8 | ASSPYFSEQY
TRBJ2-1 | TRBV6-1 | ASSPLRSEQF
TRBJ2-1 | TRBV11-2 | ASATGTGTYNEQF
TRBJ1-4 | TRBV5-6 | ASSLRARNEKLF
TRBJ1-1 | TRBV20-1 | SASFMNTEAF
TRBJ2-7 | TRBV12-3/TRBV12-4 | ASRKDPPGEQY
TRBJ1-2 | TRBV20-1 | SAENLGRAYGYT
TRBJ2-1 | TRBV20-1 | SANFPGQGAGQF
TRBJ1-2 | TRBV11-2 | ASSLMDRGSYGYT
TRBJ1-6 | TRBV12-3/TRBV12-4 | ASRTGTGVSPLH
TRBJ2-6 | TRBV4-2 | ASSQVGGSGANVLT
TRBJ1-2 | TRBV5-1 | ASTNWTASYGYT
TRBJ2-2 | TRBV19 | ASSIIGGPGELF
TRBJ2-1 | TRBV11-2 | ASSTPDEQF